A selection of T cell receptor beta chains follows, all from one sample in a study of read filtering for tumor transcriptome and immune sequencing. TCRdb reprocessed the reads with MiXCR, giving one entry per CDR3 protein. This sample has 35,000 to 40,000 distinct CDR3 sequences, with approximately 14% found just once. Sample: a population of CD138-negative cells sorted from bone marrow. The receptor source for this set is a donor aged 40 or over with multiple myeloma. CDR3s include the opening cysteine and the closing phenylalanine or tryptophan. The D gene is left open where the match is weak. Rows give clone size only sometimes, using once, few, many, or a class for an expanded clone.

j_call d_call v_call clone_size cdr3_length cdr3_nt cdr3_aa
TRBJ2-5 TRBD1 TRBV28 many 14 TGTGCCAGCAGTCGACAGGGGGCGAGGGAGACCCAGTACTTC CASSRQGARETQYF
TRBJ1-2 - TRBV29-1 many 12 TGCAGCGTTGACGGGCAGCTCTATGGCTACACCTTC CSVDGQLYGYTF
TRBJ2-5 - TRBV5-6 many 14 TGTGCCAGCAGCTTGGCGATGGGGCGCGAGACCCAGTACTTC CASSLAMGRETQYF
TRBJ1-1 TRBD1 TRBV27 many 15 TGTGCCAGCATCCCTCCGGGACAGGGGGTCACTGAAGCTTTCTTT CASIPPGQGVTEAFF
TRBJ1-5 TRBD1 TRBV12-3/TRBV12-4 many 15 TGTGCCAGCAGTTTAGTCCTAGGACAGGGGGTGCCCCAGCATTTT CASSLVLGQGVPQHF
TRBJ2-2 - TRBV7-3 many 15 TGTGCCAGCAGCTTTGCAGGCCGGAACACCGGGGAGCTGTTTTTT CASSFAGRNTGELFF
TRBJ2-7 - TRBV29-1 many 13 TGCAGCGTTGATGTGAGGGGCACCTACGAGCAGTACTTC CSVDVRGTYEQYF
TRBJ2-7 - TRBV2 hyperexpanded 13 TGTGCCAGCAGTCAGGGATGGCCCTACGAGCAGTACTTC CASSQGWPYEQYF
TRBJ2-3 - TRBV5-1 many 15 TGCGCCAGCAGCCAGGACTACCCTAGCACAGATACGCAGTATTTT CASSQDYPSTDTQYF
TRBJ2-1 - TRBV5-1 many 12 TGCGCCAGCAGCGTGGGCTTCGATGAGCAGTTCTTC CASSVGFDEQFF
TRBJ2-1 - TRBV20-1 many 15 TGCAGTGCTACGTTTCTGCACCGCGGCTACAATGAGCAGTTCTTC CSATFLHRGYNEQFF
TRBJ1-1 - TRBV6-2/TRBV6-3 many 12 TGTGCCAGCAGTTACGGGTGGACTGAAGCTTTCTTT CASSYGWTEAFF
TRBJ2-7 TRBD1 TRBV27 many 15 TGTGCCAGCAGCCTACGACAGGGGTTTTCCTACGAGCAGTACTTC CASSLRQGFSYEQYF
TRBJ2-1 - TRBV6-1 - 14 TGTGCCAGCACCCGAGGGGGGACTACCAATGAGCAATTCTTC CASTRGGTTNEQFF
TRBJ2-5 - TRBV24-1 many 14 TGTGCCACCAGTGATGTGGAAGCCGACGGGACCCAGTACTTC CATSDVEADGTQYF
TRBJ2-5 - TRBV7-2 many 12 TGTGCCAGCAGCTTAGATACCGGGACCCAGTACTTC CASSLDTGTQYF
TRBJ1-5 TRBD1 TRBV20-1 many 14 TGCAGTGCTCCACAGGGGTTTGGCAATCAGCCCCAGCATTTT CSAPQGFGNQPQHF
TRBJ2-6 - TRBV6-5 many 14 TGTGCCAGCAGTTACAGGACTGGGGCCAACGTCCTGACTTTC CASSYRTGANVLTF
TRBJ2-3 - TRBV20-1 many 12 TGCAGTGCTATGGGGTGGGGAGATACGCAGTATTTT CSAMGWGDTQYF
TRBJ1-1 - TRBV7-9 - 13 TGTGCCAGCAGCGTCGGGACATTTACTGAAGCTTTCTTT CASSVGTFTEAFF
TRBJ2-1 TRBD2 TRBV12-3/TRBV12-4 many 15 TGTGCCAGCAGCGGACTAGCGGGAACCTACAATGAGCAGTTCTTC CASSGLAGTYNEQFF
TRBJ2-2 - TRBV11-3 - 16 TGTGCCAGCAGCGCCGGGGGGCCAGCGAACACCGGGGAGCTGTTTTTT CASSAGGPANTGELFF
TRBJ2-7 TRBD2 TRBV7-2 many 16 TGTGCCAGCCGAAAACACGGGCTAGCGGGGTACGACGAGCAGTACTTC CASRKHGLAGYDEQYF